This is a list of T cell receptor beta chains from one sample in a study of shared clonotypes between healthy human individuals. Sequencing used immunoSEQ multiplex PCR; TCRdb keeps in-frame clones, though not all of them. The repertoire holds 950,000 to 1,300,000 clones, about 70% seen once, with approximately 1.5% in the top ten. Material: memory CD4+ T cells sorted from blood. These receptors all come from a man between 18 and 35 years old in good health. CDR3s include the opening cysteine and the closing phenylalanine or tryptophan. A D gene is named only where the DNA matches it firmly. Clone size, where shown, is once, few, many, or a class for clones that have expanded.

j_call,clone_size,v_call,d_call,cdr3_aa,cdr3_nt
TRBJ1-4,.,TRBV28,TRBD1,CASSLRGNGNEKLFF,TGTGCCAGCAGTCTCAGGGGGAACGGTAATGAAAAACTGTTTTTT
TRBJ1-1,few,TRBV20-1,.,CSARDRQTFF,TGCAGTGCTAGAGACCGACAGACTTTCTTT
TRBJ2-7,few,TRBV7-2,TRBD1,CASSLGFKQGYYEQYF,TGTGCCAGCAGCTTAGGGTTCAAACAGGGGTACTACGAGCAGTACTTC
TRBJ1-4,.,TRBV19,.,CASSIGSRGSEKLFF,TGTGCCAGTAGTATAGGGTCTAGAGGGTCTGAAAAACTGTTTTTT
TRBJ1-4,.,TRBV7-9,.,CASSPGNGGDEKLFF,TGTGCCAGCAGCCCCGGGAACGGGGGCGATGAAAAACTGTTTTTT
TRBJ2-3,.,TRBV5-8,.,CASSLGRAALGTDTQYF,TGTGCCAGCAGCTTGGGTCGCGCGGCCCTCGGCACAGATACGCAGTATTTT
TRBJ2-3,.,TRBV6-6,TRBD2,CASSYALAGFTDTQYF,TGTGCCAGCAGTTACGCTCTAGCGGGGTTCACAGATACGCAGTATTTT
TRBJ2-7,.,TRBV5-1,.,CASSKEESYEQYF,TGCGCCAGCAGCAAGGAGGAGTCCTACGAGCAGTACTTC
TRBJ1-6,.,TRBV18,.,CASSNDVSSYNSPLHF,TGTGCCAGCTCAAATGATGTCAGCTCCTATAATTCACCCCTCCACTTT
TRBJ2-5,few,TRBV28,.,CASRQGGVGETQYF,TGTGCCAGCCGGCAAGGGGGGGTTGGGGAGACCCAGTACTTC
TRBJ2-1,.,TRBV18,.,CASSPVGQSYNEQFF,TGTGCCAGCTCACCCGTTGGACAATCCTACAATGAGCAGTTCTTC
TRBJ1-2,.,TRBV6-1,.,CASSPPQSYYGYTF,TGTGCCAGCAGTCCCCCCCAGTCCTACTATGGCTACACCTTC
TRBJ1-3,.,TRBV10-3,.,CAISSADFSGNTIYF,TGTGCCATCAGTTCCGCGGACTTCTCTGGAAACACCATATATTTT
TRBJ2-7,few,TRBV6-1,TRBD1,CASTGTGARRDEQYF,TGTGCCAGTACCGGGACAGGGGCTCGGAGGGACGAGCAGTACTTC
TRBJ2-5,.,TRBV5-4,.,CASSLAGNRQETQYF,TGTGCCAGCAGCTTGGCAGGGAACCGACAAGAGACCCAGTACTTC
TRBJ1-1,.,TRBV5-1,.,CASSGGGEAFF,TGCGCCAGCAGCGGGGGCGGTGAAGCTTTCTTT
TRBJ2-2,.,TRBV11-2,.,CASSLKKTFLANTGELFF,TGTGCCAGCAGCCTGAAAAAAACCTTTTTAGCGAACACCGGGGAGCTGTTTTTT
TRBJ2-7,.,TRBV7-9,TRBD1,CASSERTGVGEQYF,TGTGCCAGCAGCGAGCGGACAGGGGTGGGCGAGCAGTACTTC
TRBJ2-3,many,TRBV19,.,CASTNRAGETDTQYF,TGTGCCAGTACGAATAGGGCAGGGGAGACAGATACGCAGTATTTT
TRBJ2-1,.,TRBV5-1,TRBD2,CASSLEGTSGNDEQFF,TGCGCCAGCAGCTTGGAGGGGACTAGCGGGAACGATGAGCAGTTCTTC
TRBJ2-5,.,TRBV19,.,CASSMASGETQYF,TGTGCCAGTAGTATGGCCAGCGGAGAGACCCAGTACTTC
TRBJ2-2,once,TRBV14,.,CASSQTKPTAGELFF,TGTGCCAGCAGCCAAACCAAACCGACCGCCGGGGAGCTGTTTTTT
TRBJ1-6,.,TRBV6-5,.,CASRQGPQPLHF,TGTGCCAGCAGACAGGGACCGCAACCACTCCACTTT
TRBJ1-2,many,TRBV10-1,.,CASSESGSYGYTF,TGCGCCAGCAGTGAGTCGGGATCGTATGGCTACACCTTC
TRBJ1-2,many,TRBV27,TRBD1,CASSRQWDRGPHGYTF,TGTGCCAGCAGTCGCCAATGGGACAGGGGGCCCCATGGCTACACCTTC
TRBJ2-1,.,TRBV19,TRBD2,CASRPGGKGLIEQFF,TGTGCCAGTAGGCCGGGGGGTAAAGGTCTAATTGAGCAGTTCTTC
TRBJ2-2,.,TRBV7-6,TRBD1,CASSPRQGLGELFF,TGTGCCAGCAGCCCAAGACAGGGTCTGGGGGAGCTGTTTTTT
TRBJ2-3,.,TRBV11-3,.,CASSLQGTSTDTQYF,TGTGCCAGCAGCTTACAGGGCACGAGCACAGATACGCAGTATTTT
TRBJ2-7,few,TRBV5-5,.,CASSLSGTSYEQYF,TGTGCCAGCAGCTTGTCGGGGACCTCCTACGAGCAGTACTTC
TRBJ2-1,.,TRBV29-1,.,CSAPIRYGNEQFF,TGCAGCGCTCCCATCCGTTACGGGAATGAGCAGTTCTTC
TRBJ1-1,.,TRBV10-3,.,CAISLGGGNTEAFF,TGTGCCATCAGTTTAGGGGGGGGGAACACTGAAGCTTTCTTT
TRBJ1-2,.,TRBV7-2,TRBD1,CASSLVGTGGFNYGYTF,TGTGCCAGCAGCTTAGTGGGGACAGGGGGTTTCAACTATGGCTACACCTTC
TRBJ2-1,.,TRBV7-2,TRBD2,CASSFGLAGSRDEQFF,TGTGCCAGCAGCTTTGGTCTAGCGGGATCAAGGGATGAGCAGTTCTTC
TRBJ1-1,.,TRBV30,.,CAWSVLFRGDTEAFF,TGTGCCTGGAGTGTACTGTTCCGGGGTGACACTGAAGCTTTCTTT
TRBJ2-2,once,TRBV11-2,.,CASSLEGRGGTGELFF,TGTGCCAGCAGCTTGGAAGGGAGAGGGGGGACCGGGGAGCTGTTTTTT
TRBJ1-4,.,TRBV4-1,.,CASSHQFAGEKLFF,TGCGCCAGCAGCCACCAGTTCGCGGGTGAAAAACTGTTTTTT
TRBJ2-5,.,TRBV18,.,CASSPVGSSEETQYF,TGTGCCAGCTCACCAGTTGGCTCTAGCGAGGAGACCCAGTACTTC
TRBJ2-3,.,TRBV14,.,CASSQDWSADPRDTQYF,TGTGCCAGCAGCCAAGATTGGTCCGCGGACCCCCGAGATACGCAGTATTTT
TRBJ1-3,.,TRBV7-6,.,CASSLSQNSGNTIYF,TGTGCCAGCAGCTTGTCACAGAACTCTGGAAACACCATATATTTT
TRBJ2-7,.,TRBV27,.,CASSSDTTIEQYF,TGTGCCAGCAGTTCGGACACTACGATCGAGCAGTACTTC
TRBJ1-3,.,TRBV6-6,TRBD1,CASSRDRERNTIYF,TGTGCCAGCAGTCGGGACAGGGAGCGAAACACCATATATTTT
TRBJ2-3,.,TRBV7-2,TRBD1,CASSLLTGVDTQYF,TGTGCCAGCAGCTTGTTGACAGGGGTCGATACGCAGTATTTT
TRBJ2-7,.,TRBV30,.,CAAGGSYEQYF,TGTGCCGCAGGGGGGTCCTACGAGCAGTACTTC
TRBJ2-5,.,TRBV30,TRBD2,CACNNGGRETQYF,TGTGCCTGTAATAACGGCGGGAGAGAGACCCAGTACTTC
TRBJ2-2,.,TRBV27,.,CASKQGDSTGELFF,TGTGCCAGCAAGCAGGGTGATTCCACCGGGGAGCTGTTTTTT
TRBJ2-5,once,TRBV6-1,TRBD2,CASSTRGTQETQYF,TGTGCCAGCTCTACGCGGGGGACTCAAGAGACCCAGTACTTC